This entry describes one TCR beta chain. This record belongs to a study of blood T cell repertoires in COVID-19. Libraries were prepared by immunoSEQ multiplex PCR; TCRdb keeps only in-frame clonotypes and omits some of them. This sample carries about 100,000 clones, over 75% of them seen once, and the ten largest clones take 6.5%. V gave up 3 bases and J gave up 6 bases, with 16 bases separating them. The CDR3 runs 15 residues. CDR1 and CDR2 from the germline V gene are SGHRS and YFSETQ. The specimen sequenced was peripheral blood. This chain connects TRBV5-1 to TRBJ2-1, with a tentative D call TRBD2 (5 bases). This TCR was sampled from a woman between 55 and 75 years old with acute or convalescent COVID-19. CDR3 sequence reads: CASSSAGGPGNEQFF. The CDR3 DNA sequence: TGCGCCAGCAGCTCGGCGGGCGGGCCGGGCAATGAGCAGTTCTTC.